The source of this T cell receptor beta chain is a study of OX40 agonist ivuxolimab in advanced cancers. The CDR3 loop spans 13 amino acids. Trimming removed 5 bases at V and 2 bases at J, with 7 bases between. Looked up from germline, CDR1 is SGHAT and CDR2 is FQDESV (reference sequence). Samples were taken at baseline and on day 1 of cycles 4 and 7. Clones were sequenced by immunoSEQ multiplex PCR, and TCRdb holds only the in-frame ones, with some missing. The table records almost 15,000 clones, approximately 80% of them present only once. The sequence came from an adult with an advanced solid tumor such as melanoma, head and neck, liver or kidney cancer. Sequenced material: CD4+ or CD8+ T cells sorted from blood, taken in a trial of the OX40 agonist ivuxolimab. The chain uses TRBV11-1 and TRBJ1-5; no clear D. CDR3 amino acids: CASSEEGNQPQHF. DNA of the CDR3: TGTGCCAGCAGCGAAGAGGGCAATCAGCCCCAGCATTTT.